The 8 T cell receptor beta chains listed next were all sequenced from one sample in a study of cytomegalovirus exposure and HLA in healthy donors. The assay was immunoSEQ multiplex PCR, and TCRdb's table has in-frame clones only and misses some. The table includes 100,000 to 150,000 clones, roughly 87% detected once. What was sequenced was PBMCs. These TCRs come from a woman between 18 and 29 years old in good health and CMV-seronegative.

The chain recombines TRBV18 with TRBJ2-5, with 10 bases lining up with TRBD2. This CDR3 is built from 17 residues. CDR1 is KGHSH, CDR2 LQKENI, per germline. Trimming removed 3 bases from V and 0 bases from J; junction bases left unmatched: 7. The chain's CDR3 is CASSPQIAGGNQETQYF. DNA for the CDR3: TGTGCCAGCTCACCTCAAATAGCGGGGGGAAACCAAGAGACCCAGTACTTC.

The CDR3 spells CASSQYRDTQYF. CDR3 coding DNA: TGTGCCAGCAGCCAATACAGGGATACGCAGTATTTT. The chain links TRBV14 to TRBJ2-3; D possibly corresponds to TRBD1 (5 bases). V shed 2 bases and J shed 6 bases, with 6 bases lying between them. This CDR3 region has 12 residues. Germline V gene lookup returns CDR1 SGHDN and CDR2 FVKESK. The entire variable domain, with the rest obtained from reference TRBV14 and TRBJ2-3, is as follows: EAGVTQFPSHSVIEKGQTVTLRCDPISGHDNLYWYRRVMGKEIKFLLHFVKESKQDESGMPNNRFLAERTGGTYSTLKVQPAELEDSGVYFCASSQYRDTQYFGPGTRLTVL.

The chain has TRBV11-2 and TRBJ1-1; possible D gene TRBD1, 6 bases. The CDR3 covers 11 residues. CDR1 is SGHAT and CDR2 is FQNNGV in the germline V gene. The V and J ends lost 6 bases and 10 bases respectively, with 12 bases between them. The CDR3 DNA is TGTGCCAGCAGGCTACAGGGACCAGCTTTCTTT. It translates to CASRLQGPAFF.

The chain recombines TRBV6-6 with TRBJ1-1; tentatively, D is TRBD1 (5 bases). The V end was cut by 3 bases, the J end by 1 base, with 9 bases between. The CDR3 covers 14 residues. CDR1 and CDR2 from the germline V gene are MNHNY and SVGAGI (reference sequence). This CDR3 is CASSYGGGNTEAFF. In nucleotides, the CDR3 is TGTGCCAGCAGTTATGGGGGGGGGAACACTGAAGCTTTCTTT.

The CDR3 loop is CASSPSSGWDSPLHF. The CDR3, as DNA: TGTGCCAGCTCACCTTCCTCAGGATGGGATTCACCCCTCCACTTT. This chain links TRBV18 with TRBJ1-6, with no clear D. Germline loops: CDR1 KGHSH, CDR2 LQKENI. CDR3 length: 15 amino acids. Deletions cut 3 bases from V and 8 bases from J, with 14 bases between.

In this sample, this clone turned up once. The J gene is TRBJ2-5, the V gene TRBV9; maybe TRBD2 (7 bases). The CDR3 length is 16 residues. V gave up 0 bases and J gave up 5 bases, with 17 bases separating them. Germline V gene lookup returns CDR1 SGDLS and CDR2 YYNGEE. CDR3 DNA sequence: TGTGCCAGCAGCGTAGGGTCGGCGGGGGCCACGGAGACCCAGTACTTC. Translating gives CASSVGSAGATETQYF.

V gene TRBV5-1 combines with J gene TRBJ2-7; 12 nucleotides match TRBD2. Germline V gene lookup returns CDR1 SGHRS and CDR2 YFSETQ. CDR3 length: 16 amino acids. The J segment lost 6 bases and the V segment lost 4 bases, leaving 11 bases of the junction unmatched. The CDR3 coding sequence is TGCGCCAGCAGCCGGACTAGCGGGGCCCTTAAGGGCGAGCAGTACTTC. This sequence encodes CASSRTSGALKGEQYF.

The chain couples TRBV4-2 to TRBJ1-1, with 7 nucleotides matching TRBD1. V dropped 4 bases and J dropped 1; count of bases not matched to a gene: 0. Germline V CDR1 and CDR2: LGHNA, YNFKEQ. This CDR3 comprises 13 residues. CDR3 coding DNA: TGTGCCAGCAGCCCAGGGGGGAACACTGAAGCTTTCTTT. Protein sequence: CASSPGGNTEAFF.